The 8 T cell receptor beta chains below all came from one sample that was sequenced in a study of blood T cell repertoires in COVID-19. TCRdb's table, derived via immunoSEQ multiplex PCR, lists solely in-frame clones and lacks some. The sample records 91,000 or so clones, 85% to 95% being singletons. Sample: peripheral blood. The receptors stem from a woman aged 45-65 years in a cohort sampled during active COVID-19.

The rearrangement joins TRBV19 to TRBJ2-7; TRBD1 might be the D (5 bases). Germline-derived CDR1 and CDR2 are LNHDA and SQIVND (reference sequence). CDR3 size: 13 residues. V lost 3 bases, J lost 4 bases, and 10 bases lay in between. In DNA, the CDR3 is TGTGCCAGTAGTATCGGTAGGGGATACGAGCAGTACTTC. Protein sequence: CASSIGRGYEQYF.

This sequence joins TRBV28 and TRBJ2-7; 7 bases map to TRBD1. The CDR3 extends over 15 amino acids. Per the germline V gene, CDR1 is MDHEN and CDR2 is SYDVKM. The ends lost 6 bases at V and 2 bases at J; junction bases unmatched: 10. The CDR3 DNA reads TGTGCCAGCAGCGAGGGGACAGCTAGACCCTACGAGCAGTACTTC. Translated, it gives CASSEGTARPYEQYF.

The CDR3 bases are TGTGCCAGTAGTAAGGACAGGGGGAATCAGCCCCAGCATTTT. Its translation: CASSKDRGNQPQHF. The V call is TRBV19, the J call TRBJ1-5; 10 positions match TRBD1. The J segment lost 4 bases and the V segment lost 4 bases, leaving 1 base of the junction unmatched. This CDR3 comprises 14 residues. Germline V gene sequence: CDR1 LNHDA, CDR2 SQIVND (reference sequence).

This chain connects TRBV30 to TRBJ2-1; a possible D gene is TRBD2 (6 bases). The CDR3 spans 14 residues. CDR1 and CDR2 from the germline V gene are GTSNPN and SVGIG (reference sequence). V gave up 4 bases and J gave up 8 bases, with 18 bases separating them. As DNA, the CDR3 is TGTGCCTGGAATCCCGCCTTATGGGGGGATGAGCAGTTCTTC. Translating gives CAWNPALWGDEQFF.

This chain joins TRBV27 and TRBJ2-5, with 9 bases that match TRBD2. V was pared by 6 bases and J by 5 bases, with 13 bases of the junction left unmatched. Germline CDR1 is MNHEY and CDR2 is SMNVEV (reference sequence). This CDR3 contains 16 residues. The CDR3 sequence: CASSRTTAGGLETQYF. The CDR3 coding sequence is TGTGCCAGCAGCAGAACCACCGCGGGGGGGCTCGAGACCCAGTACTTC.

The chain combines TRBV7-8 with TRBJ1-3; 10 nucleotides match TRBD1. J was trimmed by 2 bases and V by 2 bases; bases with no gene match: 3. The CDR3 has 16 amino acids. Germline V gene sequence: CDR1 SGHVS, CDR2 FQNEAQ. CDR3 protein: CASSLLGQGTGNTIYF. CDR3 bases: TGTGCCAGCAGCTTATTGGGACAGGGGACTGGAAACACCATATATTTT.

The V call is TRBV20-1, the J call TRBJ2-1, with TRBD1 matching over 7 bases. CDR3 size: 14 residues. The V gene end was trimmed by 3 bases and the J gene end by 2 bases; junction bases not matched to a gene: 4. In germline, CDR1 is DFQATT, CDR2 SNEGSKA (reference sequence). CDR3 in DNA: TGCAGTGCTAGTCACGGGACAGCCTACAATGAGCAGTTCTTC. Its protein product is CSASHGTAYNEQFF.

J is TRBJ1-4 and V is TRBV6-6, with a tentative D call TRBD1 (5 bases). Trimming shortened V by 8 bases and J by 4 bases, and 11 bases separated the two germline ends. This CDR3 is 13 amino acids long. CDR1 is MNHNY and CDR2 is SVGAGI in the germline V gene (reference sequence). CDR3 residues: CASWGGHNEKLFF. The CDR3 coding sequence is TGTGCCAGCTGGGGGGGTCATAATGAAAAACTGTTTTTT.